A selection of T cell receptor beta chains follows, all from one sample in a study of T cell responses to AZD1222 COVID-19 vaccine. The data were produced by immunoSEQ multiplex PCR, yet TCRdb's version contains in-frame clones alone and is incomplete. The sample lists 130,000 to 150,000 clones, about 90% occurring once. Sequenced here: peripheral blood, sampled on day 0 of MenACWY control vaccination. The receptors derive from an adult in good health. The CDR3 runs from the conserved cysteine through the conserved F or W. The D gene is left open where the match is weak. Clone size is not always given. Where it is, it says once, few, many or a class for expanded clones.

D gene	clone size	V gene	J gene	CDR3 DNA	CDR3 protein
TRBD1	-	TRBV5-1	TRBJ2-1	TGCGCCAGCAGCTTGGGCCAGGGGGCAGGTAATGAGCAGTTCTTC	CASSLGQGAGNEQFF
-	-	TRBV6-5	TRBJ1-1	TGTGCCAGCAGTTATTTCGGCCAGAAGAGCGGTGAAGCTTTCTTT	CASSYFGQKSGEAFF
TRBD1	-	TRBV28	TRBJ1-5	TGTGCCAGCAGAGAGGACAGGATATATCAGCCCCAGCATTTT	CASREDRIYQPQHF
-	-	TRBV7-9	TRBJ1-5	TGTGCCAGCAGCTTCTCTGGGGGTCATCAGCCCCAGCATTTT	CASSFSGGHQPQHF
-	-	TRBV6-6	TRBJ1-5	TGTGCCAGCAGTTACGGACGGGACAATCAGCCCCAGCATTTT	CASSYGRDNQPQHF
TRBD2	-	TRBV30	TRBJ2-1	TGTGCCTGGACCCCGGGACTAGCGGGGGGAGGGAATGAGCAGTTCTTC	CAWTPGLAGGGNEQFF
TRBD1	-	TRBV5-8	TRBJ2-3	TGTGCCAGCAGTTCCACGGGCGGGACAGGTAGCACAGATACGCAGTATTTT	CASSSTGGTGSTDTQYF
TRBD1	-	TRBV3-1/TRBV3-2	TRBJ1-1	TGTGCCAGCAGCTGGACAGGGAGGAGTTCTGAAGCTTTCTTT	CASSWTGRSSEAFF
TRBD1	-	TRBV6-6	TRBJ2-1	TGTGCCAGCAGTCCAACCCTCGACAGGGCAAAATACAATGAGCAGTTCTTC	CASSPTLDRAKYNEQFF
-	-	TRBV27	TRBJ1-1	TGTGCCAGCAGGGCCGGAGCCCACAACACTGAAGCTTTCTTT	CASRAGAHNTEAFF
TRBD1	-	TRBV24-1	TRBJ1-2	TGTGCCACCAGTGATCCTAAACAGGGGAACTATGGCTACACCTTC	CATSDPKQGNYGYTF
-	-	TRBV6-5	TRBJ1-1	TGTGCCAGCAGTCAGGACAGAAGTAACACTGAAGCTTTCTTT	CASSQDRSNTEAFF
-	-	TRBV29-1	TRBJ2-7	TGCAGCGTTGGCCCAGGGACCTACGAGCAGTACTTC	CSVGPGTYEQYF
TRBD1	-	TRBV10-1	TRBJ2-2	TGCGCCAGCAGCCCAGGGGGCGGCACCGGGGAGCTGTTTTTT	CASSPGGGTGELFF
TRBD1	-	TRBV6-4	TRBJ2-2	TGTGCCAGCAAAAAGGACAGGGGGGCAGCCGGGGAGCTGTTTTTT	CASKKDRGAAGELFF
-	-	TRBV30	TRBJ2-1	TGTGCCCGGGCGTCAGGAGGGTACAATGAGCAGTTCTTC	CARASGGYNEQFF
-	once	TRBV7-8	TRBJ1-1	TGTGCCAGCAGCTTATCGGGAGGGACTGAAGCTTTCTTT	CASSLSGGTEAFF
TRBD2	-	TRBV12-3/TRBV12-4	TRBJ2-1	TGTGCCAGCAGTTTCGAGCGGGGGGGGAAGTTCTTC	CASSFERGGKFF
-	-	TRBV6-5	TRBJ1-6	TGTGCCACTAGGACGGAGAATTATTCACCCCTCCACTTT	CATRTENYSPLHF
TRBD1	-	TRBV10-1	TRBJ1-3	TGCGCCAGCAGCCCGGACAGGGGGCTTGACACCATATATTTT	CASSPDRGLDTIYF
-	-	TRBV6-5	TRBJ1-3	TGTGCCAGCAGTTACGGACAGTTCTCTGGAAACACCATATATTTT	CASSYGQFSGNTIYF
TRBD1	-	TRBV4-2	TRBJ1-1	TGTGCCAGTCACTTCCAGGGGGAACTTGGTGAAGCTTTCTTT	CASHFQGELGEAFF
-	once	TRBV7-9	TRBJ2-3	TGTGCCAGCACCGCCCCGGGCACAGATACGCAGTATTTT	CASTAPGTDTQYF
-	-	TRBV28	TRBJ1-1	TGTGCCAGCAGTTTAGGGCAGAGGAACACTGAAGCTTTCTTT	CASSLGQRNTEAFF
-	-	TRBV27	TRBJ1-1	TGTGCCAGCAGTTTTAGGGGAAACACTGAAGCTTTCTTT	CASSFRGNTEAFF
TRBD1	-	TRBV28	TRBJ1-1	TGTGCCAGCAGGGACCTACAGGGGGGCACTGAAGCTTTCTTT	CASRDLQGGTEAFF
TRBD2	-	TRBV25-1	TRBJ2-7	TGTGCCAGCAGTGGGGCCTTCGGGAGGCTAAGCTCCTACGAGCAGTACTTC	CASSGAFGRLSSYEQYF
-	-	TRBV3-1/TRBV3-2	TRBJ1-2	TGTGCCAGCAGCGACGGTGGATATGGCTACACCTTC	CASSDGGYGYTF
-	-	TRBV12-3/TRBV12-4	TRBJ1-1	TGTGCCAGTGGGCCAGGGGTGGGGACTGAAGCTTTCTTT	CASGPGVGTEAFF
TRBD1	-	TRBV2	TRBJ1-1	TGTGCCAGCAGGGACAGGGCCATGAACACTGAAGCTTTCTTT	CASRDRAMNTEAFF
TRBD2	-	TRBV7-9	TRBJ2-5	TGTGCCAGCAGCTTAGATCCCGCGGGGGGAAAAGAGACCCAGTACTTC	CASSLDPAGGKETQYF
TRBD2	-	TRBV28	TRBJ2-1	TGTGCCAGCAGTTTATACACTAGCGCCAGCTCCTACAATGAGCAGTTCTTC	CASSLYTSASSYNEQFF
-	-	TRBV9	TRBJ2-2	TGTGCCAGCAGCTTTAACACCGGGGAGCTGTTTTTT	CASSFNTGELFF
-	-	TRBV11-2	TRBJ1-1	TGTGCCAGCAGCTTAGGTCAGGGTAGGACTGAAGCTTTCTTT	CASSLGQGRTEAFF
-	-	TRBV2	TRBJ2-2	TGTGCCAGCAGTGCACAGGGTAGGTCCACCGGGGAGCTGTTTTTT	CASSAQGRSTGELFF
-	-	TRBV20-1	TRBJ1-4	TGCAGTGCTAGTCAGGGTGGTGAAAAACTGTTTTTT	CSASQGGEKLFF
-	-	TRBV19	TRBJ2-1	TGTGCCAGTAGCGGGACTGCCGGGTATGAGCAGTTCTTC	CASSGTAGYEQFF
-	-	TRBV2	TRBJ1-2	TGTGCCAGCAGTGAAGCGACAGCTAACTATGGCTACACCTTC	CASSEATANYGYTF
TRBD1	-	TRBV28	TRBJ1-2	TGTGCCAGCACCCCAAGACAGGGGGTCTACACCTTC	CASTPRQGVYTF
TRBD2	-	TRBV7-3	TRBJ2-7	TGTGCCAGCAGTTCCACCGGGACTAGCCCTCTCGAGCAGTACTTC	CASSSTGTSPLEQYF
TRBD1	once	TRBV28	TRBJ1-2	TGTGCCAGCAGTTTGGAGGGGGCGATGAATCTCGAACATGGCTACACCTTC	CASSLEGAMNLEHGYTF
TRBD1	-	TRBV6-1	TRBJ1-2	TGTGCCAGCAGTGAAGCTCTCCGACGACAGGGAGCCTATGGCTACACCTTC	CASSEALRRQGAYGYTF
TRBD2	few	TRBV6-1	TRBJ2-3	TGTGCCAGCAGTGAACTAGCGGGGGGGCCAGATACGCAGTATTTT	CASSELAGGPDTQYF
TRBD1	-	TRBV19	TRBJ1-1	TGTGCCAGTAGTATACAGACAGGGCCGGGCGCTGAAGCTTTCTTT	CASSIQTGPGAEAFF
TRBD2	once	TRBV9	TRBJ2-2	TGTGCCAGCAGCGTAAGCGGGAGTGCGACCGGGGAGCTGTTTTTT	CASSVSGSATGELFF
TRBD1	-	TRBV6-5	TRBJ2-2	TGTGCCAGCAGTTTAACAGGGGTTTGGGGGGAGCTGTTTTTT	CASSLTGVWGELFF
TRBD1	-	TRBV18	TRBJ2-2	TGTGCCAGCTCACCAACGGGACAGGGGGCCGGGAACACCGGGGAGCTGTTTTTT	CASSPTGQGAGNTGELFF
-	-	TRBV7-9	TRBJ2-7	TGTGCCAGCAGCCCCCCCCGGGGGGCCCCAAGCTCCTACGAGCAGTACTTC	CASSPPRGAPSSYEQYF
-	-	TRBV30	TRBJ2-5	TGTGCCTGGAGTGTTCGTCAGACCCAGTACTTC	CAWSVRQTQYF
-	-	TRBV5-1	TRBJ2-6	TGCGCCAGCAGCTTGGGTGGCTCTGGGGCCAACGTCCTGACTTTC	CASSLGGSGANVLTF
TRBD1	once	TRBV6-5	TRBJ1-6	TGTGCCAGCAGTTACTCAGACAGGGGAGATTCACCCCTCCACTTT	CASSYSDRGDSPLHF
-	-	TRBV5-1	TRBJ1-5	TGCGCCAGCAGCCCCACAGGGAGGATGGATCAGCCCCAGCATTTT	CASSPTGRMDQPQHF
-	-	TRBV19	TRBJ1-5	TGTGCCAGTACCCCCACCCCAGGGTACAATCAGCCCCAGCATTTT	CASTPTPGYNQPQHF